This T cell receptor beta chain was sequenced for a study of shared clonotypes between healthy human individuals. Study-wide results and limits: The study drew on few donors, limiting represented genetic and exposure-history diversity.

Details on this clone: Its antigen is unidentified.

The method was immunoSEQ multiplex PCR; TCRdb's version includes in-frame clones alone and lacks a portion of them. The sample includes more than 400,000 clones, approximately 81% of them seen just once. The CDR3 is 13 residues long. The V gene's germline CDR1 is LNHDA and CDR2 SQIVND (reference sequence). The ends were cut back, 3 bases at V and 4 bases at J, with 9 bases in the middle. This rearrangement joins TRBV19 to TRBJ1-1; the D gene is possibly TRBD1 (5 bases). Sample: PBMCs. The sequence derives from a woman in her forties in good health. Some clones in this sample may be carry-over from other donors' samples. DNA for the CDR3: TGTGCCAGTAGTATGGGGGTGTCCACTGAAGCTTTCTTT. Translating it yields CASSMGVSTEAFF.